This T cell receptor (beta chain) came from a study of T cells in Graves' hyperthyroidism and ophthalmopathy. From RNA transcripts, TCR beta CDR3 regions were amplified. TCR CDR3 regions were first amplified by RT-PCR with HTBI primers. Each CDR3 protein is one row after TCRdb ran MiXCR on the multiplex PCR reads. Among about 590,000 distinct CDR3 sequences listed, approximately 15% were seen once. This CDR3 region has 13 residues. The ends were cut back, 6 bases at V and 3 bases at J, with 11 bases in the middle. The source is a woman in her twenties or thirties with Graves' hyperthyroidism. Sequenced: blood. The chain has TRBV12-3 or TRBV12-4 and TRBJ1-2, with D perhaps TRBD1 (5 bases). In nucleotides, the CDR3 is TGTGCCAGCAGAGGGGCTTCGTACTATGGCTACACCTTC. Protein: CASRGASYYGYTF.